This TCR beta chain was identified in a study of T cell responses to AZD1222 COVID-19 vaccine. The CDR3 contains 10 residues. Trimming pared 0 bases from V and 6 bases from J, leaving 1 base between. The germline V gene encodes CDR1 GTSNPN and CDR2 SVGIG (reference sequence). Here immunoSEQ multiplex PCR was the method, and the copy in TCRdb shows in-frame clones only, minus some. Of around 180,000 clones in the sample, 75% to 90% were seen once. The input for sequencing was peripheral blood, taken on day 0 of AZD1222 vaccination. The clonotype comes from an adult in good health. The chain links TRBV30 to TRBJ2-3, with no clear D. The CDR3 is CAWSVDTQYF. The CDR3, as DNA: TGTGCCTGGAGTGTTGATACGCAGTATTTT.